One and the same sample provided the 13 T cell receptor beta chains below, sequenced in a study of blood T cell repertoires in COVID-19. Repertoires were generated with immunoSEQ multiplex PCR, while TCRdb's copy carries only in-frame clones and drops some. The sample records approximately 200,000 clones, 85% being singletons. The sequenced material came from PBMCs or T cells enriched from blood (not recorded which). These receptors all stem from a man aged 40-55 years who had recovered from COVID-19.

This chain links TRBV2 with TRBJ2-1; D possibly corresponds to TRBD2 (5 bases). Germline V CDR1 and CDR2: SNHLY, FYNNEI. V was shortened by 7 bases and J by 7 bases, with 14 bases between the two germline ends. CDR3 length: 13 amino acids. In DNA form, the CDR3 reads TGTGCCAGCAAGGAGGTGCTAGAGAATGAGCAGTTCTTC. As protein: CASKEVLENEQFF.

V usage is TRBV18 and J usage is TRBJ1-2; TRBD1 matches at 7 bases. The CDR3 length is 13 residues. Germline V lookup: CDR1 KGHSH, CDR2 LQKENI. V was pared by 5 bases and J by 3 bases, with 3 bases of the junction left unmatched. Written as DNA, the CDR3 is TGTGCCAGCTCAGCGACAGGGTACTATGGCTACACCTTC. Protein sequence: CASSATGYYGYTF.

The chain has TRBV5-1 and TRBJ2-7, with 14 positions matching TRBD2. With V trimmed by 5 bases and J by 3 bases, 10 bases remained unmatched. In germline, CDR1 is SGHRS, CDR2 YFSETQ. The CDR3 loop spans 17 amino acids. CDR3 in DNA: TGCGCCAGCAGTCCGGGACTAGCGGGAGTTGGGGGCTACGAGCAGTACTTC. This gives the protein CASSPGLAGVGGYEQYF.

This chain uses TRBV7-2 with TRBJ2-1, with a tentative D call TRBD1 (6 bases). CDR3 length: 14 amino acids. Germline V gene sequence: CDR1 SGHTA, CDR2 FQGNSA. Trimming cost V 8 bases and J 2 bases, with 13 bases left between them. CDR3 sequence: CASLPRGPYNEQFF. CDR3 nucleotide sequence: TGTGCCAGCCTTCCCAGGGGCCCCTACAATGAGCAGTTCTTC.

The chain couples TRBV3-1 (or the pseudogene TRBV3-2) to TRBJ2-5, with D possibly being TRBD1 (6 bases). The germline V gene encodes CDR1 LGHDT and CDR2 YNNKEL (reference sequence). Trimming stripped 5 bases from V and 0 bases from J, with 10 bases between. The CDR3 is 14 amino acids. The CDR3 is CASSFRGYQETQYF. CDR3 sequence (DNA): TGTGCCAGCAGCTTCAGGGGCTACCAAGAGACCCAGTACTTC.

J is TRBJ2-5 and V is TRBV10-3; a possible D gene is TRBD1 (6 bases). Trimming pared 3 bases from V and 0 bases from J, leaving 11 bases between. Germline CDR1 and CDR2: ENHRY and SYGVKD. The CDR3 totals 15 residues. CDR3 amino acids: CAISDGQRYQETQYF. The CDR3 coding sequence is TGTGCCATCAGTGATGGACAGAGGTACCAAGAGACCCAGTACTTC.

The rearrangement uses TRBV28 and TRBJ2-7; D is ambiguous. V was cut by 7 bases and J by 2 bases, with 12 bases left in between. CDR3 length: 13 residues. CDR1 and CDR2 from the germline V gene are MDHEN and SYDVKM. CDR3 DNA sequence: TGTGCCAGCAATTCCCCTATAACCTACGAGCAGTACTTC. Amino acids: CASNSPITYEQYF.

The chain is built from TRBV6-5 and TRBJ2-5, with 8 bases matching TRBD1. Germline CDR1 MNHEY, CDR2 SVGAGI. V was clipped by 4 bases and J by 5 bases; unmatched bases: 6. The CDR3 is 14 amino acids. The CDR3 reads CASSSGGQGETQYF. The CDR3 DNA sequence: TGTGCCAGCAGTTCAGGGGGCCAGGGGGAGACCCAGTACTTC.

This clone was recorded once. The gene calls are TRBV7-2 and TRBJ2-7; D gene unclear. The germline CDR1 and CDR2 sequences are SGHTA and FQGNSA. This CDR3 is built from 14 residues. Trimming pared 4 bases from V and 2 bases from J, leaving 12 bases between. The CDR3 here is CASSYRDEPYEQYF. For the CDR3, the DNA is TGTGCCAGCAGCTATAGAGATGAACCCTACGAGCAGTACTTC. The variable domain in full, completed from reference TRBV7-2 and TRBJ2-7, reads GAGVSQSPSNKVTEKGKDVELRCDPISGHTALYWYRQSLGQGLEFLIYFQGNSAPDKSGLPSDRFSAERTGGSVSTLTIQRTQQEDSAVYLCASSYRDEPYEQYFGPGTRLTVT.

Only one count was recorded for this clone. The chain employs TRBV7-2 and TRBJ2-7, with D maybe TRBD1 (5 bases). CDR1 SGHTA and CDR2 FQGNSA come from the germline V gene. The ends were cut back, 5 bases at V and 0 bases at J, with 17 bases in the middle. The CDR3 runs 16 residues. The CDR3 DNA reads TGTGCCAGCAGCCTCATGGGGCGGATTCCCTCCTACGAGCAGTACTTC. Amino acids: CASSLMGRIPSYEQYF.

This sequence joins TRBV7-2 and TRBJ2-2, with D perhaps TRBD1 (5 bases). CDR3 length: 15 residues. Germline V gene data show CDR1 as SGHTA and CDR2 as FQGNSA. V was clipped by 1 base and J by 4 bases, with 10 bases between them. This CDR3 is CASSLVMGPTGELFF. For the CDR3, the DNA is TGTGCCAGCAGCTTAGTGATGGGGCCCACCGGGGAGCTGTTTTTT. Drawing the rest from reference TRBV7-2 and TRBJ2-2, the complete variable domain is GAGVSQSPSNKVTEKGKDVELRCDPISGHTALYWYRQSLGQGLEFLIYFQGNSAPDKSGLPSDRFSAERTGGSVSTLTIQRTQQEDSAVYLCASSLVMGPTGELFFGEGSRLTVL.

CDR3 in amino acids: CASSLDRTAFYEQYF. CDR3 nucleotide sequence: TGCGCCAGCAGCTTGGACAGGACAGCCTTTTACGAGCAGTACTTC. The V gene is TRBV5-1, the J gene TRBJ2-7, with a possible D match to TRBD1 (6 bases). V gave up 0 bases and J gave up 4 bases, with 14 bases separating them. The CDR3 has 15 residues. Looked up from germline, CDR1 is SGHRS and CDR2 is YFSETQ.

This rearrangement joins TRBV14 to TRBJ2-2; 7 bases match TRBD1. Losses at the gene ends were 0 bases for V and 3 bases for J; bases not matched to a gene: 4. CDR3 length equals 16 residues. Germline values: CDR1 SGHDN, CDR2 FVKESK. CDR3 nucleotide sequence: TGTGCCAGCAGCCAAGAACAGGGGATTTACACCGGGGAGCTGTTTTTT. Its protein is CASSQEQGIYTGELFF.